The rows below give T cell receptor beta chains drawn from one sample of a study of cytomegalovirus exposure and HLA in healthy donors. TCRdb keeps only in-frame clones here, not all; method: immunoSEQ multiplex PCR. The sample carries about 190,000 clones, around 87% recorded once. The sequencing sample was made of PBMCs. Every receptor here comes from a woman aged 18-29 years in good health and CMV-seronegative. CDR3s include the opening cysteine and the closing phenylalanine or tryptophan. The D gene is left open where the match is weak. Clone size is not always given. Where it is, it says once, few, many or a class for expanded clones.

D gene	clone size	CDR3 length	V gene	J gene	CDR3 protein	CDR3 DNA
TRBD1	-	16	TRBV19	TRBJ2-1	CASSHPGQDSGYEQFF	TGTGCCAGTAGTCACCCCGGACAGGACTCTGGATATGAGCAGTTCTTC
TRBD1	-	13	TRBV7-9	TRBJ2-1	CASSSTGGSEQFF	TGTGCCAGCAGTTCAACAGGGGGCAGTGAGCAGTTCTTC
-	-	15	TRBV2	TRBJ2-2	CASSPDTPNTGELFF	TGTGCCAGCAGTCCGGACACCCCGAACACCGGGGAGCTGTTTTTT
-	-	14	TRBV27	TRBJ2-7	CASSPRPNFYEQYF	TGTGCCAGCAGTCCTAGGCCCAACTTCTACGAGCAGTACTTC
TRBD1	-	16	TRBV28	TRBJ1-5	CASSLLSGTVEGTQHF	TGTGCCAGCAGTTTACTATCCGGGACAGTCGAAGGGACCCAGCATTTT
-	-	14	TRBV19	TRBJ2-7	CACSGSSGSYEQYF	TGTGCCTGTTCAGGGAGTAGCGGCTCCTACGAGCAGTACTTC
-	once	14	TRBV27	TRBJ1-1	CASRGAWQRTEAFF	TGTGCCAGCAGGGGAGCGTGGCAACGCACTGAAGCTTTCTTT
TRBD1	-	15	TRBV5-1	TRBJ1-2	CASRVGPGTGRNYTF	TGCGCCAGCCGCGTCGGCCCCGGGACAGGTCGCAACTACACCTTC
-	-	17	TRBV5-1	TRBJ1-2	CASSLGPGEKGNYGYTF	TGCGCCAGCAGCTTGGGGCCGGGAGAGAAGGGTAACTATGGCTACACCTTC
-	-	14	TRBV6-5	TRBJ2-5	CASSSGTLARAQYF	TGTGCCAGCAGTTCGGGGACTCTGGCGAGGGCCCAGTACTTC
-	-	12	TRBV21-1	TRBJ2-7	CASISAEDEQYF	TGTGCCAGCATCTCAGCCGAGGACGAGCAGTACTTC
-	few	11	TRBV30	TRBJ1-2	CAWSLPPRYTF	TGTGCCTGGAGTCTCCCCCCCCGCTACACCTTC
TRBD1	-	15	TRBV28	TRBJ2-7	CASNSAGTGYREQYF	TGTGCCAGCAACTCCGCTGGGACAGGGTATCGCGAGCAGTACTTC
TRBD2	-	16	TRBV7-9	TRBJ2-1	CASSLISGLAANEQFF	TGTGCCAGCAGCTTAATCTCCGGGCTAGCGGCCAATGAGCAGTTCTTC
TRBD1	-	16	TRBV25-1	TRBJ2-2	CASSELGTGRTGELFF	TGTGCCAGCAGTGAATTAGGGACAGGGAGGACCGGGGAGCTGTTTTTT
-	-	13	TRBV10-3	TRBJ1-5	CAISETENQPQHF	TGTGCCATCAGTGAGACTGAGAATCAGCCCCAGCATTTT
-	-	14	TRBV6-5	TRBJ1-1	CASSQTTGNTEAFF	TGTGCCAGCAGTCAAACGACAGGGAACACTGAAGCTTTCTTT
TRBD2	-	15	TRBV6-5	TRBJ2-1	CASRSDSGRYNEQFF	TGTGCCAGCAGAAGCGACAGCGGGAGGTACAATGAGCAGTTCTTC
-	-	14	TRBV29-1	TRBJ1-2	CSVDGAGRDYGYTF	TGCAGCGTTGACGGGGCGGGGCGCGATTATGGCTACACCTTC
-	-	12	TRBV29-1	TRBJ2-7	CSVICETYEQYF	TGCAGCGTTATATGCGAGACCTACGAGCAGTACTTC
-	-	13	TRBV10-2	TRBJ2-5	CASSEVRAETQYF	TGCGCCAGCAGTGAGGTGAGAGCAGAGACCCAGTACTTC
TRBD1	-	16	TRBV5-8	TRBJ1-4	CASSIRQGEPNEKLFF	TGTGCCAGCAGCATTCGACAGGGAGAGCCTAATGAAAAACTGTTTTTT
-	-	15	TRBV18	TRBJ2-5	CASSPPEGTRETQYF	TGTGCCAGCTCACCACCGGAGGGAACGCGGGAGACCCAGTACTTC
-	-	14	TRBV19	TRBJ2-1	CASNRDFSGYEQFF	TGTGCCAGTAACCGGGACTTTAGCGGCTATGAGCAGTTCTTC
TRBD1	-	15	TRBV4-3	TRBJ1-4	CASSQDLDRGRKLFF	TGCGCCAGCAGCCAAGATCTCGACAGGGGTAGAAAACTGTTTTTT
-	-	14	TRBV7-3	TRBJ1-2	CASSPRTGRDGYTF	TGTGCCAGCAGCCCCCGGACTGGCCGGGATGGCTACACCTTC
TRBD2	-	15	TRBV19	TRBJ2-5	CASRTGTRGMETQYF	TGTGCCAGTAGGACCGGGACTAGGGGGATGGAGACCCAGTACTTC
-	-	13	TRBV7-8	TRBJ2-5	CASSLGRGETQYF	TGTGCCAGCAGCTTAGGCCGGGGAGAGACCCAGTACTTC
-	-	15	TRBV21-1	TRBJ2-7	CASSKVRAHSYEQYF	TGTGCCAGCAGCAAAGTTAGAGCCCACTCCTACGAGCAGTACTTC
TRBD1	-	16	TRBV27	TRBJ1-2	CASSLFWGQGAGGYTF	TGTGCCAGCAGTTTGTTTTGGGGACAGGGGGCCGGTGGCTACACCTTC
-	few	13	TRBV12-5	TRBJ1-6	CASGLVDNSPLHF	TGTGCTAGTGGTTTGGTCGATAATTCACCCCTCCACTTT
-	-	15	TRBV19	TRBJ1-6	CATHGRGSYNSPLHF	TGTGCCACCCACGGAAGGGGCTCCTATAATTCACCCCTCCACTTT
TRBD1	-	17	TRBV5-5	TRBJ1-4	CASSPWDRPATNEKLFF	TGTGCCAGCAGCCCCTGGGACAGGCCTGCAACTAATGAAAAACTGTTTTTT
-	-	13	TRBV9	TRBJ2-1	CASSVVGRNEQFF	TGTGCCAGCAGCGTAGTAGGGAGGAATGAGCAGTTCTTC
TRBD1	few	16	TRBV7-2	TRBJ2-7	CASSPRSGTATYEQYF	TGTGCCAGCAGCCCCAGATCCGGGACAGCCACCTACGAGCAGTACTTC
-	few	12	TRBV6-6	TRBJ2-7	CASSAARYEQYF	TGTGCCAGCAGTGCGGCCCGCTACGAGCAGTACTTC
-	-	13	TRBV11-2	TRBJ2-7	CASSFNDEGEQYF	TGTGCCAGCAGCTTCAATGATGAGGGCGAGCAGTACTTC
-	-	17	TRBV5-1	TRBJ1-1	CASSLGWGFTGSTEAFF	TGCGCCAGCAGCTTGGGATGGGGGTTTACCGGGAGCACTGAAGCTTTCTTT
TRBD2	-	14	TRBV5-1	TRBJ2-1	CASNPGGVNNEQFF	TGCGCCAGCAACCCTGGGGGGGTTAACAATGAGCAGTTCTTC
-	once	13	TRBV30	TRBJ2-2	CAWSPEGRGELFF	TGTGCCTGGAGTCCCGAGGGGAGGGGGGAGCTGTTTTTT
-	-	13	TRBV5-1	TRBJ2-3	CASSSVASDTQYF	TGCGCCAGCAGCTCGGTAGCGTCGGATACGCAGTATTTT